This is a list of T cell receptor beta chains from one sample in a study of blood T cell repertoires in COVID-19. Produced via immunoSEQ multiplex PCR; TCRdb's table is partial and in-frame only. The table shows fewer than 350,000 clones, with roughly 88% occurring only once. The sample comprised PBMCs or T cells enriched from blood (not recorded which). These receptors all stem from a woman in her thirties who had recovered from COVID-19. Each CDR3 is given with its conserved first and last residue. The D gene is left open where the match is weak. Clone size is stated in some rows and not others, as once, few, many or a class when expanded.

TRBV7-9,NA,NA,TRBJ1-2,CASSPPQGYGYTF,TGTGCCAGCAGCCCTCCACAGGGTTACGGCTACACCTTC
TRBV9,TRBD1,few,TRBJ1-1,CASSVDPSGTGEEQAFF,TGTGCCAGCAGCGTAGACCCGTCGGGGACAGGGGAGGAACAAGCTTTCTTT
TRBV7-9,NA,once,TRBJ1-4,CASSRTGINEKLFF,TGTGCCAGCAGCCGCACAGGGATTAATGAAAAACTGTTTTTT
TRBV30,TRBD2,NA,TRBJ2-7,CAWNSGIGFMAYEQYF,TGTGCCTGGAATAGCGGGATAGGCTTTATGGCCTACGAGCAGTACTTC
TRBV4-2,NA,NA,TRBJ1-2,CASSPLGRECTF,TGTGCCAGCAGCCCCCTAGGACGGGAATGCACCTTC
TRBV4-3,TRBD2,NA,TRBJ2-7,CASSQDAGGVSYEQYF,TGCGCCAGCAGCCAAGATGCGGGGGGGGTCTCCTACGAGCAGTACTTC
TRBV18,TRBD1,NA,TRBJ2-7,CASGDRDSYEQYF,TGTGCCAGCGGGGACAGGGACTCCTACGAGCAGTACTTC
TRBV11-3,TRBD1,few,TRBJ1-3,CASSLPRGGGNTIYF,TGTGCCAGCAGCCTCCCACGAGGGGGCGGGAACACCATATATTTT
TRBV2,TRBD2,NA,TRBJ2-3,CASGASGRTDTQYF,TGTGCCAGCGGTGCTAGCGGGAGAACAGATACGCAGTATTTT
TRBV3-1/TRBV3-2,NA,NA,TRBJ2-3,CASSQTPSVRDTQYF,TGTGCCAGCAGCCAAACTCCTTCGGTGCGAGATACGCAGTATTTT
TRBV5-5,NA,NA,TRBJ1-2,CASSLFQGSEGYTF,TGTGCCAGCAGCCTATTTCAGGGATCGGAGGGCTACACCTTC
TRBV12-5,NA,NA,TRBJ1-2,CASGLAYSNYTF,TGTGCTAGTGGTTTGGCGTATTCTAACTACACCTTC
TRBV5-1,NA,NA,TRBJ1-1,CASSVRGLGEAFF,TGCGCCAGCAGCGTCCGAGGGCTGGGTGAAGCTTTCTTT
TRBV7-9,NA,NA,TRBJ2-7,CASEPQYGEQYF,TGTGCCAGCGAGCCCCAATACGGCGAGCAGTACTTC
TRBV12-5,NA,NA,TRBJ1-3,CASGLPPGRGGQISGNTIYF,TGTGCTAGTGGTTTGCCCCCGGGGAGGGGGGGACAAATCTCTGGAAACACCATATATTTT
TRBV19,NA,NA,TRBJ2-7,CASSISPGTSYEQYF,TGTGCCAGTAGTATCAGTCCCGGGACAAGTTACGAGCAGTACTTC
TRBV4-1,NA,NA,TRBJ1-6,CASSQDKEWRWGPLHF,TGCGCCAGCAGCCAAGATAAGGAGTGGCGGTGGGGCCCCCTCCACTTT
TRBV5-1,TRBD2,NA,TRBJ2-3,CASSLDGHSGGAQDTQYF,TGCGCCAGCAGCTTGGACGGCCATAGCGGGGGGGCCCAGGATACGCAGTATTTT
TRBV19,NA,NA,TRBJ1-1,CASSGYDSGENTEAFF,TGTGCCAGTAGTGGCTACGACAGTGGAGAGAACACTGAAGCTTTCTTT
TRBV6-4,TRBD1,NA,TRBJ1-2,CASSDWGDRALANYGYTF,TGTGCCAGCAGTGACTGGGGGGACAGGGCGTTAGCTAACTATGGCTACACCTTC
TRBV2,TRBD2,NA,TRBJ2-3,CASISTSGSLAQYF,TGTGCCAGCATATCGACTAGCGGGAGCCTGGCGCAGTATTTT
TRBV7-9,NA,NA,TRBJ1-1,CASSIPRDKALINTEAFF,TGTGCCAGCAGCATACCCCGGGACAAGGCCCTCATCAACACTGAAGCTTTCTTT
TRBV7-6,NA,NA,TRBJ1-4,CASSLGPNEKLFF,TGTGCCAGCAGCCTGGGGCCGAATGAAAAACTGTTTTTT
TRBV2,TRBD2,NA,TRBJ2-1,CASSGRLASNEQFF,TGTGCCAGCAGCGGAAGACTAGCGTCCAATGAGCAGTTCTTC
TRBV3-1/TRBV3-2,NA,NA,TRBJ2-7,CASSQGAFAYEQYF,TGTGCCAGCAGCCAAGGCGCCTTCGCCTACGAGCAGTACTTC
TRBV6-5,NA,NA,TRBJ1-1,CASWAYTEAFF,TGTGCCAGCTGGGCCTACACTGAAGCTTTCTTT
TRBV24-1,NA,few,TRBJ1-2,CATSDHKYGYTF,TGTGCCACCAGTGACCACAAATATGGCTACACCTTC
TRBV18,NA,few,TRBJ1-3,CASSTLPRRVSISGNTIYF,TGTGCCAGCTCAACCCTCCCGCGGAGGGTTTCGATCTCGGGAAACACCATATATTTT
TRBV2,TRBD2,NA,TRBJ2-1,CASLGREDVEQFF,TGTGCCAGCCTGGGGCGGGAGGATGTTGAGCAGTTCTTC
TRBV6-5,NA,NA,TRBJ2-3,CASSYSFPDTQYF,TGTGCCAGCAGTTACTCCTTCCCCGATACGCAGTATTTT
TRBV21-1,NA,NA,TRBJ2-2,CASSKSLQENTGELFF,TGTGCCAGCAGCAAATCCTTACAGGAAAACACCGGGGAGCTGTTTTTT
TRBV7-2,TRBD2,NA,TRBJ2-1,CASSDTSGVYNEQFF,TGTGCCAGCAGCGACACTAGCGGGGTATACAATGAGCAGTTCTTC
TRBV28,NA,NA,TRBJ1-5,CASSSGRPTHSNQPQHF,TGTGCCAGCAGTTCTGGCAGGCCAACTCATAGCAATCAGCCCCAGCATTTT
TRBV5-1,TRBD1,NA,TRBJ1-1,CASSLGRQGRTEAFF,TGCGCCAGCAGCTTGGGACGACAGGGGCGGACTGAAGCTTTCTTT
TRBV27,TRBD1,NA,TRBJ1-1,CASSLQGYVTEAFF,TGTGCCAGCAGCCTACAGGGGTATGTGACTGAAGCTTTCTTT
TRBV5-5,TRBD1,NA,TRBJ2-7,CASSLLTGGNHEQYF,TGTGCCAGCAGCCTACTGACAGGGGGCAATCACGAGCAGTACTTC
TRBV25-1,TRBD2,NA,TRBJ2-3,CASSDSRGAGGLQGTQYF,TGTGCCAGCAGTGACTCAAGAGGGGCGGGAGGCCTTCAAGGTACGCAGTATTTT
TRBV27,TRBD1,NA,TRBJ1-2,CASSITGGSEGYTF,TGTGCCAGCAGTATTACAGGGGGAAGTGAGGGCTACACCTTC
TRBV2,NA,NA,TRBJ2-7,CASSDFRGSDEQYF,TGTGCCAGCAGTGACTTCAGGGGATCGGACGAGCAGTACTTC